These 16 T cell receptor beta chains came from one sample sequenced in a study of response to subunit inactivated influenza vaccine. MiXCR was run by TCRdb on the RT-PCR reads, yielding one entry per CDR3 protein. The sample lists fewer than 700,000 distinct CDR3 sequences, 10% to 15% occurring once. The sequences come from PBMCs from blood, collected more than 35 days after vaccination. Receptor source: a man aged 45-60 years who received an inactivated influenza vaccine.

V gene TRBV10-3 combines with J gene TRBJ1-3; weak D call: TRBD1 (5 bases). This CDR3 has 15 amino acids. Trimming removed 2 bases from V and 4 bases from J, with 12 bases in between. Germline loops: CDR1 ENHRY, CDR2 SYGVKD. CDR3 protein: CAISEAGTTGNTIYF. The CDR3 DNA is TGTGCCATCAGTGAGGCCGGGACTACCGGAAACACCATATATTTT.

Here the CDR3 DNA reads TGTGCCAGCAGTTCCACCGGGACAGGGGGGGAAAAACTGTTTTTT. Its protein product is CASSSTGTGGEKLFF. The V and J genes are TRBV12-3 or TRBV12-4 and TRBJ1-4; 11 bases fit TRBD1. The V segment lost 4 bases and the J segment 8 bases; nucleotides outside the gene matches: 6. CDR3 length: 15 amino acids.

The chain is built from TRBV9 and TRBJ2-2, with TRBD2 matching over 10 bases. Germline V gene data show CDR1 as SGDLS and CDR2 as YYNGEE. V gave up 0 bases and J gave up 5 bases; unmatched junction bases: 13. CDR3 length equals 19 residues. CDR3 bases: TGTGCCAGCAGCGTAGTAGCGGGAGGTTCGAATCGATATACCGGGGAGCTGTTTTTT. This codes for CASSVVAGGSNRYTGELFF. The full variable domain, its missing parts supplied by reference TRBV9 and TRBJ2-2, is DSGVTQTPKHLITATGQRVTLRCSPRSGDLSVYWYQQSLDQGLQFLIQYYNGEERAKGNILERFSAQQFPDLHSELNLSSLELGDSALYFCASSVVAGGSNRYTGELFFGEGSRLTVL.

The chain recombines TRBV6-2 or TRBV6-3 with TRBJ2-5; tentatively, D is TRBD2 (5 bases). The V end lost 4 bases, the J end lost 4 bases, and 10 bases lay between the germline ends. The CDR3 runs 13 residues. Germline values: CDR1 MNHEY, CDR2 SVGEGT. CDR3 sequence (DNA): TGTGCCAGCAGTTCCCGGGATGGAGAGACCCAGTACTTC. Translation: CASSSRDGETQYF.

There are a few counts of this clonotype. This chain uses TRBV5-1 with TRBJ1-1, with D possibly TRBD1 on 6 matching bases. CDR1 SGHRS and CDR2 YFSETQ come from the germline V gene. The CDR3 covers 14 residues. V lost 4 bases and J lost 1, with 11 bases in between. The CDR3 here is CASSPGDKNTEAFF. The DNA for the CDR3 is TGCGCCAGCAGCCCAGGGGACAAGAACACTGAAGCTTTCTTT.

This chain links TRBV10-3 with TRBJ2-1; TRBD2 aligns across 7 bases. The V gene end was trimmed by 5 bases and the J gene end by 5 bases; junction bases not matched to a gene: 6. Germline loops: CDR1 ENHRY, CDR2 SYGVKD. The CDR3 contains 14 residues. The CDR3 sequence: CAISWASGDNEQFF. CDR3 sequence (DNA): TGTGCCATCAGTTGGGCTAGCGGCGACAATGAGCAGTTCTTC.

This chain connects TRBV5-1 to TRBJ2-4; 9 positions match TRBD1. The CDR3 is 15 residues long. V was pared by 4 bases and J by 4 bases, with 6 bases of the junction left unmatched. Germline V CDR1 and CDR2: SGHRS, YFSETQ. DNA for the CDR3: TGCGCCAGCAGCCTCGGAGGGACAGGGAAAAACATTCAGTACTTC. It is translated as CASSLGGTGKNIQYF.

The chain couples TRBV15 to TRBJ2-2, with TRBD1 as a possible D gene (6 bases). The length of the CDR3 is 13 residues. Germline CDR1 and CDR2: LNHNV and YYDKDF (reference sequence). V lost 6 bases to trimming and J lost 2 bases, with 7 bases between them. As DNA, the CDR3 is TGTGCCACCAGGGGACAAAACACCGGGGAGCTGTTTTTT. It yields the protein CATRGQNTGELFF.

Concerning this clonotype: This may come from a read error, since a much larger clone is one base off. The rearrangement uses TRBV7-2 and TRBJ1-2; D uncertain. In germline, CDR1 is SGHTA, CDR2 FQGNSA. V lost 2 bases and J 0 bases, leaving 10 bases between the germline ends. This CDR3 has 15 residues. The DNA of the CDR3 is TGTGCCAGCAGCTTATCCTCAGAAGCTAACTATGGCTACACCTTC. As protein: CASSLSSEANYGYTF.

This clonotype occurred a few times. The chain has TRBV18 and TRBJ2-2, with D perhaps matching TRBD1 or TRBD2 (5 bases each). The V end was cut by 1 base, the J end by 2 bases, with 11 bases between. There are 16 residues in the CDR3. CDR1 is KGHSH, CDR2 LQKENI, per germline. CDR3: CASSPQRGGNTGELFF. CDR3 bases: TGTGCCAGCTCACCACAGAGGGGCGGCAACACCGGGGAGCTGTTTTTT.

The CDR3 sequence is CATSRGDRGSNEKLFF. The CDR3 bases are TGTGCCACCAGCAGAGGGGACAGGGGGTCTAATGAAAAACTGTTTTTT. The chain combines TRBV15 with TRBJ1-4; 11 bases are shared with TRBD1. The ends lost 1 base at V and 3 bases at J; junction bases unmatched: 1. The CDR3 is 16 residues long. Germline CDR1 LNHNV, CDR2 YYDKDF (reference sequence).

The V and J genes are TRBV4-2 and TRBJ2-7, with 10 nucleotides matching TRBD2. In germline, CDR1 is LGHNA, CDR2 YNFKEQ. V gave up 3 bases and J gave up 3 bases; unmatched junction bases: 11. The CDR3 runs 17 residues. This CDR3 is CASSHSGTSVQGYEQYF. The CDR3 bases are TGTGCCAGCAGCCATTCCGGGACTAGCGTCCAAGGCTACGAGCAGTACTTC.

This chain uses TRBV12-3 or TRBV12-4 with TRBJ2-2, with 7 bases identical to TRBD1. The CDR3 consists of 14 residues. V gave up 5 bases and J gave up 6 bases; unmatched junction bases: 6. This chain's CDR3 is CASSRDRAPGELFF. In DNA form, the CDR3 reads TGTGCCAGCAGTAGAGACAGGGCCCCCGGGGAGCTGTTTTTT.

This clonotype was counted a few times. CDR3 nucleotides: TGTGCCATCAGTGTCGGGGACAGGGGCCTCCAAGAGACCCAGTACTTC. Its translation is CAISVGDRGLQETQYF. The V and J genes are TRBV10-3 and TRBJ2-5; TRBD1 matches 10 bases. The germline V gene encodes CDR1 ENHRY and CDR2 SYGVKD. This CDR3 is built from 16 residues. Germline trimming cut 4 bases from V and 1 base from J; bases unmatched to any gene: 6.

This clonotype was recorded a few times. This could be a read error, since a much larger clone is one nucleotide away. The chain joins TRBV10-3 to TRBJ2-1, with D uncertain. The CDR3 runs 11 residues. Germline V gives CDR1 ENHRY, CDR2 SYGVKD. V dropped 3 bases and J dropped 8 bases, with 5 bases sitting between them. The CDR3 spells CAISDVHEQFF. In nucleotides, the CDR3 is TGTGCCATCAGTGATGTCCATGAGCAGTTCTTC.

The V call is TRBV6-5, the J call TRBJ1-2; perhaps TRBD1 as D (5 bases). Deletions cut 3 bases from V and 6 bases from J, with 11 bases between. The CDR3 covers 13 residues. Germline CDR1 reads MNHEY; CDR2 reads SVGAGI. CDR3 nucleotides: TGTGCCAGCAGTTATGGCGGGGGGGATGGCTACACCTTC. Translated: CASSYGGGDGYTF.